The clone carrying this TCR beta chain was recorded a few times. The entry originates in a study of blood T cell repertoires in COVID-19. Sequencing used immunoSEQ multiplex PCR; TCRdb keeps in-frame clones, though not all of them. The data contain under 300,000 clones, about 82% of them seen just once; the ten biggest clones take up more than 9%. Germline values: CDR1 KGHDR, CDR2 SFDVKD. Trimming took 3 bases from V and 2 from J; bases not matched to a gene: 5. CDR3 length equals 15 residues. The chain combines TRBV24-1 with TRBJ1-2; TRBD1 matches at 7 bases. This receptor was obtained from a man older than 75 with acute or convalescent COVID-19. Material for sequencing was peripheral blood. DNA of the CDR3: TGTGCCACCAGTGATCATACGGGACAGAACTATGGCTACACCTTC. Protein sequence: CATSDHTGQNYGYTF.